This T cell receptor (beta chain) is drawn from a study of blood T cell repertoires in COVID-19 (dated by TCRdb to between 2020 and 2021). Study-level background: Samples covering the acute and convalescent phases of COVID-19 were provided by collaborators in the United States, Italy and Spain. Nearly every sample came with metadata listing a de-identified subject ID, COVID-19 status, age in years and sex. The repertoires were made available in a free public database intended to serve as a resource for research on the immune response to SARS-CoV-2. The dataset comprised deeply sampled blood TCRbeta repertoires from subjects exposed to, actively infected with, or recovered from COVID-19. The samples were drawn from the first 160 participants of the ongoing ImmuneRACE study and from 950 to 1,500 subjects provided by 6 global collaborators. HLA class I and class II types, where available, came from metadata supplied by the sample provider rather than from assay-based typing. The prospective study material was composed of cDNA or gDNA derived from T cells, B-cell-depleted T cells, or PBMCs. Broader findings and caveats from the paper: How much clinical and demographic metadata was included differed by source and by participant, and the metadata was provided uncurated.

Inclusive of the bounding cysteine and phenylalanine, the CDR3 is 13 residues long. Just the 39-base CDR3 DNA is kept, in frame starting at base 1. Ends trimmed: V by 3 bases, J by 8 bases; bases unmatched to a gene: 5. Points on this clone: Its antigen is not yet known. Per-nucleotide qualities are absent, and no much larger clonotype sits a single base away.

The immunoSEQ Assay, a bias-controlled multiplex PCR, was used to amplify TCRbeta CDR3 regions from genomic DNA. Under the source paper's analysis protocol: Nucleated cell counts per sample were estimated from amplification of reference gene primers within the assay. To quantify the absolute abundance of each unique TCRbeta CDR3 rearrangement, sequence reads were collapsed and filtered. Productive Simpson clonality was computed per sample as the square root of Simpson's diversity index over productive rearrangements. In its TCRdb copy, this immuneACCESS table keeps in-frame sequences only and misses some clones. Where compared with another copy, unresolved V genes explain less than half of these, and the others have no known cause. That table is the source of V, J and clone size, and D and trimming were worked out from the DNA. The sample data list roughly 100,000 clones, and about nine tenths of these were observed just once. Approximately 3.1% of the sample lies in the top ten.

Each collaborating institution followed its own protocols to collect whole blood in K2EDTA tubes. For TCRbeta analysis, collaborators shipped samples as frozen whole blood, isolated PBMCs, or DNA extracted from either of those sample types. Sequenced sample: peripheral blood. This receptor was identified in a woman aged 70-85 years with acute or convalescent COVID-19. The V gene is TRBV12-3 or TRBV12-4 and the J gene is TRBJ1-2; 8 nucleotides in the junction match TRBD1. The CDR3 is CASSLTGAGGYTF. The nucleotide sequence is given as TGTGCCAGCAGTTTGACAGGGGCTGGCGGCTACACCTTC.